This paragraph covers one T cell receptor (beta chain) sequence. The antigen is unknown. The CDR3 length is 16 residues. In germline, CDR1 is SEHNR, CDR2 FQNEAQ (reference sequence). After removal of 1 base from V and 2 bases from J, the junction contained 4 bases not matched to a gene. This entry is derived from a study of siplizumab effects on memory and regulatory T cells. TCR templates numbering 90,000 to 100,000 were assayed per sample. Generated by immunoSEQ multiplex PCR, the TCRdb table keeps only in-frame clones and is missing some. This sample carries around 7,800 clones, approximately 70% of them seen once, and the ten largest clones take 48%. Study results and caveats: An assignable naive or memory phenotype was lacking in roughly 75-95% of proliferating CD4+ or CD8+ clones. Naive T cells appeared more varied than memory cells and looked like key alloresponse contributors. Tregs proliferating in siplizumab cultures lacked confirmation of their suppressive function.

This TCR was recovered from a human donor in good health. Sequencing was done on a sample of effector memory CD8+ T cells sorted from blood. Indicated subset: unstimulated CD8+ effector memory T cells. The chain is built from TRBV7-9 and TRBJ2-7; 11 bases map to TRBD2. The CDR3 reads CASSLEATSGTYEQYF. The CDR3 region has the DNA TGTGCCAGCAGCTTAGAGGCGACTAGCGGGACCTACGAGCAGTACTTC.